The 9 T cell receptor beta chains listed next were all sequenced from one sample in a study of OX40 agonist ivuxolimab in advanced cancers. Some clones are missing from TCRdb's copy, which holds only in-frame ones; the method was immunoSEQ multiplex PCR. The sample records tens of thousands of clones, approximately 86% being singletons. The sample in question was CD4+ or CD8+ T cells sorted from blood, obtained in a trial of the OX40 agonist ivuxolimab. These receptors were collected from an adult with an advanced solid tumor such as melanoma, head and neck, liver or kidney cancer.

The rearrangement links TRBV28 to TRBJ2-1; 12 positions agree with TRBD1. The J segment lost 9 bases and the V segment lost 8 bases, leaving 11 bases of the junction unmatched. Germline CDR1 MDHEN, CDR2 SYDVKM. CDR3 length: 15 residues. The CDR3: CASDFGTGGSSEQFF. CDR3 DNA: TGTGCCAGCGATTTCGGGACAGGGGGCTCCAGTGAGCAGTTCTTC.

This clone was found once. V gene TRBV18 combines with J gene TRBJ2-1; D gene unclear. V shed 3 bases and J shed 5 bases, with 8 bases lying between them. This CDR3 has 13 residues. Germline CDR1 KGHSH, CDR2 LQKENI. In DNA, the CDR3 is TGTGCCAGCTCACCCCTTAGGGACAATGAGCAGTTCTTC. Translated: CASSPLRDNEQFF.

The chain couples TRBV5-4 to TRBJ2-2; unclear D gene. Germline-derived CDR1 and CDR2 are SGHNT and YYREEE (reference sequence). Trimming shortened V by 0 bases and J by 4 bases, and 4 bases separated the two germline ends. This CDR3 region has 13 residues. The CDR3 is CASSLEPTGELFF. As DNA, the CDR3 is TGTGCCAGCAGCTTGGAGCCCACCGGGGAGCTGTTTTTT.

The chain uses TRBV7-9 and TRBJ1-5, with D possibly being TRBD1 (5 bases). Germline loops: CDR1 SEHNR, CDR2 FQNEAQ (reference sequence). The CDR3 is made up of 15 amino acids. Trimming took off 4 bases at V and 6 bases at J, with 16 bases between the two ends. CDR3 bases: TGTGCCAGCAGCTCGGGGCGGGGGGGGAGTCAGCCCCAGCATTTT. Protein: CASSSGRGGSQPQHF.

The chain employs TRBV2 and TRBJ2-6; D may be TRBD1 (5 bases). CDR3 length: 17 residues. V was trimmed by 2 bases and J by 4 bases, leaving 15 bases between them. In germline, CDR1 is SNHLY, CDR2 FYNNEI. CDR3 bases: TGTGCCAGCAGTGAACAGGGAACTTTCCCCGGGGCCAACGTCCTGACTTTC. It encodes CASSEQGTFPGANVLTF. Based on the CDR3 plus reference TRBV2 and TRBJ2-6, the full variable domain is EPEVTQTPSHQVTQMGQEVILRCVPISNHLYFYWYRQILGQKVEFLVSFYNNEISEKSEIFDDQFSVERPDGSNFTLKIRSTKLEDSAMYFCASSEQGTFPGANVLTFGAGSRLTVL.

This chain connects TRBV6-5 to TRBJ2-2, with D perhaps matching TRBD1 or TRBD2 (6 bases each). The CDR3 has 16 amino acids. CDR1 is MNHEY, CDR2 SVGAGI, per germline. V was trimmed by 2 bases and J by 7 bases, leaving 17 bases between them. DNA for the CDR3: TGTGCCAGCAGTTACCGGGGGCCTAGGGGCGGCGGGGAGCTGTTTTTT. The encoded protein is CASSYRGPRGGGELFF.

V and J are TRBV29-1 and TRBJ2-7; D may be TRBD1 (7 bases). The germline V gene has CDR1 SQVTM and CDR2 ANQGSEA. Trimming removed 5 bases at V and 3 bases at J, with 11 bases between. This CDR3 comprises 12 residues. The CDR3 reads CSVRRGHYEQYF. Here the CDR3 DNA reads TGCAGCGTTAGGAGGGGGCACTACGAGCAGTACTTC.

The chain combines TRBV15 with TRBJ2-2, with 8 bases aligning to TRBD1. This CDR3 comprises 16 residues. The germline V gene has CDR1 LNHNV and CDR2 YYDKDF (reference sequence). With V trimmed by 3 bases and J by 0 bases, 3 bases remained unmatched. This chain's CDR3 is CATSRDRVTNTGELFF. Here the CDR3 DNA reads TGTGCCACCAGCAGGGACAGGGTCACGAACACCGGGGAGCTGTTTTTT.

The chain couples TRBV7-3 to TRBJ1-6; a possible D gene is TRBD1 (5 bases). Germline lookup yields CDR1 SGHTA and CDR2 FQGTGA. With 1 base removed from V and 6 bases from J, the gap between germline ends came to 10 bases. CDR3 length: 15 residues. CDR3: CASSLNAGINSPLHF. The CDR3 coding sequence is TGTGCCAGCAGCTTAAATGCAGGGATTAATTCACCCCTCCACTTT.